The T cell receptor beta chain described here comes from a study of blood T cell repertoires in COVID-19 (dated by TCRdb to 2018 to 2020). Broadly, across the study: Samples from collaborators originated in the United States, Italy and Spain and spanned both the acute and convalescent phases of COVID-19. The prospective study material was composed of cDNA or gDNA derived from T cells, B-cell-depleted T cells, or PBMCs. Where available, HLA class I and class II types were obtained from metadata supplied by the sample provider rather than from assay-based typing. Samples were obtained from the ongoing ImmuneRACE study (first 160 participants) and from roughly 1,300 subjects provided by 6 global collaborators. The repertoires were made available in a free public database intended to serve as a resource for research on the immune response to SARS-CoV-2. The sample metadata nearly always contained a de-identified subject ID, COVID-19 status, age in years and sex. The dataset comprised deeply sampled blood TCRbeta repertoires from subjects exposed to, actively infected with, or recovered from COVID-19. What the work shows at the level of the full study, not this receptor alone: The quantity of clinical and demographic metadata differed by source and by participant and was supplied without curation.

The CDR3 sequence holds 15 residues, the cysteine and phenylalanine included. Only CDR3 DNA is held: 45 bases, read in frame from base 1. V was cut back by 1 base and J by 4 bases, leaving a gap of 11 bases between them. The germline V gene yields SGHRS for CDR1 and YFSETQ for CDR2. The immunoSEQ Assay, a bias-controlled multiplex PCR, was used to amplify TCRbeta CDR3 regions from genomic DNA. Processing in the source paper ran as follows. The number of nucleated cells in each sample was estimated by amplification of reference gene primers within the assay. To quantify the absolute abundance of each unique TCRbeta CDR3 rearrangement, sequence reads were collapsed and filtered. Productive Simpson clonality was computed per sample as the square root of Simpson's diversity index over productive rearrangements. TCRdb re-hosts the immuneACCESS table, in-frame sequences only. Its copies lack some clones; in the studies checked, an unresolved V gene accounts for under half of them, and the cause for the rest is not known. V and J calls and clone size come straight from that table; D and trimming were deduced from the DNA. Recorded for this sample are approximately 130,000 clones; approximately 85% of them occurred a single time. The ten largest clonotypes hold roughly 4% of the sample.

Each collaborating institution followed its own protocols to collect whole blood in K2EDTA tubes. For TCRbeta analysis, collaborator samples were shipped as frozen whole blood, as isolated PBMCs, or as DNA extracted from either sample type. To note about this clone: What antigen it recognizes has not been identified. Per-base quality was not reported, and no clone a single base away is much larger than it.

This receptor was identified in a human donor in a cohort sampled during active COVID-19. The sequenced sample consisted of peripheral blood. This chain joins TRBV5-1 to TRBJ2-2; 7 matching bases give a weak D call of TRBD1. The CDR3 reads CASSLSQGGTGELFF. The bases are TGCGCCAGCAGCTTGAGCCAGGGGGGCACCGGGGAGCTGTTTTTT. The entire variable domain, with the stretches around the CDR3 drawn from the reference TRBV5-1 and TRBJ2-2 proteins, is KAGVTQTPRYLIKTRGQQVTLSCSPISGHRSVSWYQQTPGQGLQFLFEYFSETQRNKGNFPGRFSGRQFSNSRSEMNVSTLELGDSALYLCASSLSQGGTGELFFGEGSRLTVL.